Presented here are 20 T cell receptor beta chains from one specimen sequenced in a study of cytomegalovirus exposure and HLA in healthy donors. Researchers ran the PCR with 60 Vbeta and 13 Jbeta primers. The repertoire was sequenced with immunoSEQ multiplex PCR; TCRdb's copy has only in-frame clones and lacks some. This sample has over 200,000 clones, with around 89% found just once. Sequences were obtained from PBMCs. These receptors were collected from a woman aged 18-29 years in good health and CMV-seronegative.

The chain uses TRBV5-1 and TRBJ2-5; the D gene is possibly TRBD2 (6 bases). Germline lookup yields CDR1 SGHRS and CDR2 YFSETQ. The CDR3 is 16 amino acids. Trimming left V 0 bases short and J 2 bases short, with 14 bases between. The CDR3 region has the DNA TGCGCCAGCAGCTTGGCCATTTGGGGGGAACAAGAGACCCAGTACTTC. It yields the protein CASSLAIWGEQETQYF.

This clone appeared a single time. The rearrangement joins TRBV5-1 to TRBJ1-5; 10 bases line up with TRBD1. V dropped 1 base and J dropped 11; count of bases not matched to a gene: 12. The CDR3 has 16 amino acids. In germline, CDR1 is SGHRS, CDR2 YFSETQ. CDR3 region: CASSLSPGTGDGSQHF. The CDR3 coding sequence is TGCGCCAGCAGCTTGTCCCCCGGGACAGGGGATGGGTCCCAGCATTTT.

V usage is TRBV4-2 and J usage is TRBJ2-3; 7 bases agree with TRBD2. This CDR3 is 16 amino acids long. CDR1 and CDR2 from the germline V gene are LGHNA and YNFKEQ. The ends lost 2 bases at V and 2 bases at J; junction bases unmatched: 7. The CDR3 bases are TGTGCCAGCAGCCAACCCCCGGGACTAAACACAGATACGCAGTATTTT. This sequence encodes CASSQPPGLNTDTQYF.

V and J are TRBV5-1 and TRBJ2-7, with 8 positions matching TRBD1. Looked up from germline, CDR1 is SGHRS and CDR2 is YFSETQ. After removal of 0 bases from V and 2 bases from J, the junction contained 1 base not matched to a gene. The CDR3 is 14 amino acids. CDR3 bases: TGCGCCAGCAGCTTGGCGACAGGGGCCTACGAGCAGTACTTC. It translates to CASSLATGAYEQYF.

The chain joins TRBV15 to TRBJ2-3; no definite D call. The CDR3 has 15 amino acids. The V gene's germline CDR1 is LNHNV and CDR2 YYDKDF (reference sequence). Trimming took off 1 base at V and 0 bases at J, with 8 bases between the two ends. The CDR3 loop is CATSRGAVSTDTQYF. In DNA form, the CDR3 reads TGTGCCACCAGCAGAGGGGCTGTTAGCACAGATACGCAGTATTTT.

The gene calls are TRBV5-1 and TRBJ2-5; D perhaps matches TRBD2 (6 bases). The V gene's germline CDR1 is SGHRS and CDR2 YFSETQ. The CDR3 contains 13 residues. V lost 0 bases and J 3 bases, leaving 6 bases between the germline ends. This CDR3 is CASSLGGEETQYF. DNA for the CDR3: TGCGCCAGCAGCTTGGGGGGGGAAGAGACCCAGTACTTC.

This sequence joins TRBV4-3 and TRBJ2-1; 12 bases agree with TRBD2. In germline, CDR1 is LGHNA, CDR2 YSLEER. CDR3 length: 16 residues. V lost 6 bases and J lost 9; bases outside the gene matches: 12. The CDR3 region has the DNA TGCGCCAGCAGTCACATCACACTAGCGGGAGGTATTGAGCAGTTCTTC. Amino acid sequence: CASSHITLAGGIEQFF.

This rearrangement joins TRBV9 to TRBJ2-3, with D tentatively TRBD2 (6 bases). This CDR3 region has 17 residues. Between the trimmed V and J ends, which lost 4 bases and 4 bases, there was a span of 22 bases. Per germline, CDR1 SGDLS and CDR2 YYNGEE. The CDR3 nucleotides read TGTGCCAGCAGCCCACTGGAGGGCCAAACGTCGCCAGATACGCAGTATTTT. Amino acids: CASSPLEGQTSPDTQYF. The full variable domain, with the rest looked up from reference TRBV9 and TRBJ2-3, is DSGVTQTPKHLITATGQRVTLRCSPRSGDLSVYWYQQSLDQGLQFLIQYYNGEERAKGNILERFSAQQFPDLHSELNLSSLELGDSALYFCASSPLEGQTSPDTQYFGPGTRLTVL.

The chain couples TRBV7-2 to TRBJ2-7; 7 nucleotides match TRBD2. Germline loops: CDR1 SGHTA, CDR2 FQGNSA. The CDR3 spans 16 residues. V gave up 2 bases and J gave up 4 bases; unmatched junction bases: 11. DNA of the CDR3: TGTGCCAGCAGCTTAACTCCGGGGGGAGGGACTTACGAGCAGTACTTC. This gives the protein CASSLTPGGGTYEQYF.

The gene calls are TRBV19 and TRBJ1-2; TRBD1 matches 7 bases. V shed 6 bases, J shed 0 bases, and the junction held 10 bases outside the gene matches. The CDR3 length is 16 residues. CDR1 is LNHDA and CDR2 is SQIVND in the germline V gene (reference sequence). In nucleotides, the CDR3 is TGTGCCAGTAGCCGTTCGACAGGGAAGGCTAACTATGGCTACACCTTC. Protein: CASSRSTGKANYGYTF.

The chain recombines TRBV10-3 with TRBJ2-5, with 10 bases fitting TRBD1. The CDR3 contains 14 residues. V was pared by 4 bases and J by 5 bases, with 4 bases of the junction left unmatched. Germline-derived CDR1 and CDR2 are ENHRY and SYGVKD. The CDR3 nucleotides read TGTGCCATCAGTGGGGACAGGGGCGTTGAGACCCAGTACTTC. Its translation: CAISGDRGVETQYF.

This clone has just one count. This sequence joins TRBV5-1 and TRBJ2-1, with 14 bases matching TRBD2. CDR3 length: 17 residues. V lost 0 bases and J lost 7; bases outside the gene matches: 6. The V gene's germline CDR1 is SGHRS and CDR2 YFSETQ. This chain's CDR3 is CASSLGGGTSGGNEQFF. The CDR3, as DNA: TGCGCCAGCAGCTTGGGCGGGGGGACTAGCGGGGGAAATGAGCAGTTCTTC.

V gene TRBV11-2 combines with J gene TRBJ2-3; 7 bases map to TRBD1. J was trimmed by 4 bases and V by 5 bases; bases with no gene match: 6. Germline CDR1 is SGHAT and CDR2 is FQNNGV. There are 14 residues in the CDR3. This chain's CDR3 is CASSPTQGADTQYF. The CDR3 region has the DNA TGTGCCAGCAGCCCAACCCAGGGGGCAGATACGCAGTATTTT.

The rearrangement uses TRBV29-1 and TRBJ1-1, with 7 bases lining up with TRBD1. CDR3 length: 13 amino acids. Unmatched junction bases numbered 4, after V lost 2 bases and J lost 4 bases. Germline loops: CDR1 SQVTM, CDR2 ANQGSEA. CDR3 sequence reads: CSVEYRGRTEAFF. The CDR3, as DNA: TGCAGCGTTGAATACAGGGGTCGCACTGAAGCTTTCTTT.

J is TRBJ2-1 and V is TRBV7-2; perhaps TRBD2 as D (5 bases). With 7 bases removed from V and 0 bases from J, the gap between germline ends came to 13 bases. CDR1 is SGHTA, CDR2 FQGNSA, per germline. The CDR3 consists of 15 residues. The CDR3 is CASTQAVSSYNEQFF. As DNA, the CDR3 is TGTGCCAGCACCCAAGCGGTTAGCTCCTACAATGAGCAGTTCTTC.

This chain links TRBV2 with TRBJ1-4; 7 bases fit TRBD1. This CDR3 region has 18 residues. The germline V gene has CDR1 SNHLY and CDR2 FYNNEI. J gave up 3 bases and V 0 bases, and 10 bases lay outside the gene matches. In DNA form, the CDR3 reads TGTGCCAGCAGTGAAGCGCCTGGCAGGGGGAATCCTAATGAAAAACTGTTTTTT. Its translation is CASSEAPGRGNPNEKLFF.

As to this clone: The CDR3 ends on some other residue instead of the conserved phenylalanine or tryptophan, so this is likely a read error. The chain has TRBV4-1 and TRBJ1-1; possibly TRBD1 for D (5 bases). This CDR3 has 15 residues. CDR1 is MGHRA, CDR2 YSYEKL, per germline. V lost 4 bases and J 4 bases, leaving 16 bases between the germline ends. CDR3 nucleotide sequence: TGCGCCAGCAGCCTTATTTCGGGGGGATTCACTGAAGCTTTCCTT. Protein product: CASSLISGGFTEAFL.

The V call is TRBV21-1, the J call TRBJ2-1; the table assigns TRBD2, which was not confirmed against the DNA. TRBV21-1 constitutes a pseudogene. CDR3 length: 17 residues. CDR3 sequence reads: CASSFGGARGGCDEQFF. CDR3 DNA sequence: TGTGCCAGCAGTTTTGGGGGGGCCAGGGGAGGATGCGATGAGCAGTTCTTC.

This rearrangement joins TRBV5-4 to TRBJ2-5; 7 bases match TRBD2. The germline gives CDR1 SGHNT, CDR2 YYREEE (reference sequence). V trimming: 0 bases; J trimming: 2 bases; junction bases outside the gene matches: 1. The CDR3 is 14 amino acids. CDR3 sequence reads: CASSLASGQETQYF. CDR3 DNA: TGTGCCAGCAGCTTGGCTAGCGGACAAGAGACCCAGTACTTC.

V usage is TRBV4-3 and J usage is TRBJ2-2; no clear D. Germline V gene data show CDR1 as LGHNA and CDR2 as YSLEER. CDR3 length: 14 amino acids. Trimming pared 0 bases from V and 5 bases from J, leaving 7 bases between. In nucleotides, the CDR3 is TGCGCCAGCAGCCAAGATCCACTTACCGGGGAGCTGTTTTTT. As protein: CASSQDPLTGELFF.